Each of the 20 T cell receptor beta chains below was sequenced from the same sample in a study of cytomegalovirus exposure and HLA in healthy donors. The PCR made use of 60 Vbeta and 13 Jbeta primers. The method was immunoSEQ multiplex PCR; TCRdb's version includes in-frame clones alone and lacks a portion of them. The sample carries 150,000 to 200,000 clones, 60% to 80% recorded once. The sequenced material came from PBMCs. These receptors were obtained from a man between 40 and 49 years old in good health and CMV-seropositive.

This sequence joins TRBV5-3 and TRBJ1-1; 8 bases map to TRBD1. TRBV5-3 qualifies as an ORF whose function is uncertain. The CDR3 runs 13 residues. The CDR3 protein is CVTHQGANTEAFF. CDR3 sequence (DNA): TGTGTCACGCACCAGGGGGCAAATACTGAAGCTTTCTTT.

About this clone itself: One end of the junction is discordant with germline, which a read error may explain. The genes are TRBV7-7 and TRBJ2-1, with TRBD2 identical over 11 bases. The CDR3 is 16 amino acids. CDR1 and CDR2 (germline): SSHAT, FNYEAQ (reference sequence). The CDR3: CASSSIAGGTYNEQFF. The CDR3 DNA is TGTGCTAGCAGCTCCATAGCGGGAGGGACCTACAATGAGCAGTTCTTC. The variable domain in full, with the rest retrieved from reference TRBV7-7 and TRBJ2-1, is GAGVSQSPRYKVTKRGQDVTLRCDPISSHATLYWYQQALGQGPEFLTYFNYEAQPDKSGLPSDRFSAERPEGSISTLTIQRTEQRDSAMYRCASSSIAGGTYNEQFFGPGTRLTVL.

The CDR3: CASSPQSTTYNEQFF. CDR3 nucleotides: TGCGCCAGCAGCCCTCAAAGCACCACCTACAATGAGCAGTTCTTC. V and J are TRBV5-1 and TRBJ2-1; D gene uncertain. This CDR3 has 15 amino acids. Germline V gives CDR1 SGHRS, CDR2 YFSETQ. The germline V and J ends were trimmed by 4 bases and 2 bases, with 13 bases remaining between them.

The rearrangement joins TRBV28 to TRBJ2-7; 11 bases fit TRBD2. Germline trimming cut 5 bases from V and 1 base from J; bases unmatched to any gene: 7. This CDR3 contains 16 residues. Germline CDR1 MDHEN, CDR2 SYDVKM. In nucleotides, the CDR3 is TGTGCCAGCAGTCTGACCCTAGCGGGAGGTTCCTACGAGCAGTACTTC. This gives the protein CASSLTLAGGSYEQYF. Full variable domain (remainder filled in from reference TRBV28 and TRBJ2-7): DVKVTQSSRYLVKRTGEKVFLECVQDMDHENMFWYRQDPGLGLRLIYFSYDVKMKEKGDIPEGYSVSREKKERFSLILESASTNQTSMYLCASSLTLAGGSYEQYFGPGTRLTVT.

Of note for this clone: At one boundary the junction diverges from the germline segment, which might be a read error. The chain carries TRBV7-9 and TRBJ2-7; 10 bases agree with TRBD2. The CDR3 runs to 17 residues. Germline CDR1 SEHNR, CDR2 FQNEAQ (reference sequence). CDR3 sequence (DNA): TGTTCCAGCAGCTTAGAACTGGGACTAGCGAATACCTACGAGCAGTACTTC. Translation gives CSSSLELGLANTYEQYF.

This CDR3 is CASSSPRLAGGTDTQYF. The CDR3 DNA sequence: TGTGCCAGCAGTTCCCCCCGACTAGCTGGGGGTACAGATACGCAGTATTTT. This chain uses TRBV27 with TRBJ2-3; 7 bases map to TRBD2. V shed 4 bases, J shed 3 bases, and the junction held 13 bases outside the gene matches. This CDR3 contains 17 residues. CDR1 MNHEY and CDR2 SMNVEV come from the germline V gene (reference sequence).

V is TRBV5-1 and J is TRBJ1-1, with TRBD1 as a possible D gene (5 bases). The CDR3 sequence is 15 residues long. Per the germline V gene, CDR1 is SGHRS and CDR2 is YFSETQ. V shed 3 bases and J shed 1 base, with 13 bases lying between them. The CDR3 reads CASSSLTDRNTEAFF. The CDR3 DNA is TGCGCCAGCAGCTCTCTGACAGATCGGAACACTGAAGCTTTCTTT.

V and J are TRBV7-9 and TRBJ2-1; a weak D match, TRBD2 (6 bases). This CDR3 spans 14 amino acids. Germline CDR1 reads SEHNR; CDR2 reads FQNEAQ (reference sequence). The ends were cut back, 5 bases at V and 5 bases at J, with 13 bases in the middle. As DNA, the CDR3 is TGTGCCAGCAGCCCGGGGGAGGAAAACAATGAGCAGTTCTTC. Translated: CASSPGEENNEQFF. Full variable domain (outside the CDR3, taken from reference TRBV7-9 and TRBJ2-1): DTGVSQNPRHKITKRGQNVTFRCDPISEHNRLYWYRQTLGQGPEFLTYFQNEAQLEKSRLLSDRFSAERPKGSFSTLEIQRTEQGDSAMYLCASSPGEENNEQFFGPGTRLTVL.

The chain combines TRBV29-1 with TRBJ2-1; 11 nucleotides align to TRBD2. Looked up from germline, CDR1 is SQVTM and CDR2 is ANQGSEA. V shed 8 bases and J 8 bases; nucleotides not matched to a gene: 8. This CDR3 region has 13 residues. The CDR3 region is CSLTSGSFDEQFF. The CDR3 bases are TGCAGCCTTACTAGCGGGAGTTTCGATGAGCAGTTCTTC.

V is TRBV2 and J is TRBJ2-1; the D gene is possibly TRBD2 (6 bases). The V end was cut by 7 bases, the J end by 3 bases, with 13 bases between. In germline, CDR1 is SNHLY, CDR2 FYNNEI. The CDR3 has 14 residues. In DNA, the CDR3 is TGTGCCAGCATGCCCGGGAGAATCTACAATGAGCAGTTCTTC. It translates to CASMPGRIYNEQFF. Full variable domain (rest looked up from reference TRBV2 and TRBJ2-1): EPEVTQTPSHQVTQMGQEVILRCVPISNHLYFYWYRQILGQKVEFLVSFYNNEISEKSEIFDDQFSVERPDGSNFTLKIRSTKLEDSAMYFCASMPGRIYNEQFFGPGTRLTVL.

The gene calls are TRBV5-1 and TRBJ1-6; no reliable D call. The V end lost 2 bases, the J end lost 7 bases, and 7 bases lay between the germline ends. CDR1 is SGHRS, CDR2 YFSETQ, per germline. CDR3 length equals 13 residues. CDR3 sequence (DNA): TGCGCCAGCAGCTTAGAGGGAAATTCACCCCTCCACTTT. This sequence encodes CASSLEGNSPLHF.

The chain couples TRBV6-6 to TRBJ1-5; a weak D match, TRBD1 (6 bases). Germline values: CDR1 MNHNY, CDR2 SVGAGI (reference sequence). This CDR3 has 13 amino acids. Trimming left V 6 bases short and J 4 bases short, with 10 bases between. The chain's CDR3 is CASSYRENQPQHF. As DNA, the CDR3 is TGTGCCAGCAGCTACAGGGAGAATCAGCCCCAGCATTTT.

V is TRBV5-1 and J is TRBJ2-5; D is undetermined. The J call may not be correct, given that the DNA end is closer to TRBJ2-7. Germline V gene sequence: CDR1 SGHRS, CDR2 YFSETQ. This CDR3 contains 15 residues. CDR3 protein: CASSLFSGSSYEQYF. The CDR3 DNA sequence: TGCGCCAGCAGCTTGTTTTCAGGCAGCTCCTACGAGCAGTACTTC.

This clone was seen ten or more times. The chain employs TRBV11-3 and TRBJ2-7; D is ambiguous. The CDR3 has 16 amino acids. V lost 5 bases to trimming and J lost 0 bases, with 17 bases between them. The germline CDR1 and CDR2 sequences are SGHNT and YENEEA. CDR3 sequence: CASSLYDNLGSYEQYF. The DNA for the CDR3 is TGTGCCAGCAGCCTCTACGACAACCTTGGCTCCTACGAGCAGTACTTC.

The chain employs TRBV18 and TRBJ1-5, with D possibly matching TRBD1 (5 bases). Germline V CDR1 and CDR2: KGHSH, LQKENI. This CDR3 comprises 13 residues. Trimming stripped 4 bases from V and 4 bases from J, with 8 bases between. The DNA for the CDR3 is TGTGCCAGCTCACTCCCAGGGAATCAGCCCCAGCATTTT. Translating gives CASSLPGNQPQHF.

This chain joins TRBV6-1 and TRBJ2-7; D unresolved. Deletions cut 4 bases from V and 0 bases from J, with 10 bases between. The CDR3 has 14 residues. CDR1 and CDR2 from the germline V gene are MNHNS and SASEGT. The DNA for the CDR3 is TGTGCCAGCAGTGGCGCAAGCGTCTCCTACGAGCAGTACTTC. Translation: CASSGASVSYEQYF.

The chain uses TRBV14 and TRBJ1-4; 9 nucleotides line up with TRBD1. The CDR3 has 17 residues. CDR1 and CDR2 (germline): SGHDN, FVKESK. Trimming removed 7 bases from V and 7 bases from J; junction bases left unmatched: 16. Written as DNA, the CDR3 is TGTGCCAGCACCAAAGGTGGGACAGGGCTCAGCGGTGAAAAACTGTTTTTT. Translation gives CASTKGGTGLSGEKLFF.

The chain is built from TRBV30 and TRBJ2-5; 9 bases line up with TRBD2. Germline V gives CDR1 GTSNPN, CDR2 SVGIG (reference sequence). The CDR3 extends over 17 amino acids. V lost 2 bases, J lost 3 bases, and 13 bases stayed unmatched. The DNA for the CDR3 is TGTGCCTGGAGTCTTGATCTAGCGGGATCCGAAAAAGAGACCCAGTACTTC. Its protein product is CAWSLDLAGSEKETQYF.

This rearrangement joins TRBV27 to TRBJ1-2; D may be TRBD1 (6 bases). With 4 bases removed from V and 4 bases from J, the gap between germline ends came to 22 bases. This CDR3 is built from 17 residues. Germline CDR1 and CDR2: MNHEY and SMNVEV (reference sequence). CDR3 sequence: CASSSGLGGGVGYGYTF. As DNA, the CDR3 is TGTGCCAGCAGTTCAGGATTGGGGGGGGGCGTTGGCTATGGCTACACCTTC.

This clone was observed once. This rearrangement joins TRBV30 to TRBJ1-1, with D maybe TRBD1 (5 bases). V was shortened by 1 base and J by 0 bases, with 15 bases between the two germline ends. The CDR3 runs to 16 residues. Per germline, CDR1 GTSNPN and CDR2 SVGIG (reference sequence). CDR3 bases: TGTGCCTGGAGTGCCGCGGGGGGTTCCATGAACACTGAAGCTTTCTTT. It encodes CAWSAAGGSMNTEAFF.